This is a list of T cell receptor beta chains from one sample in a study of T cells in Graves' hyperthyroidism and ophthalmopathy. MiXCR, applied by TCRdb to the multiplex PCR reads, yields one record per CDR3 protein. Among hundreds of thousands of distinct CDR3 sequences listed, roughly 14% were seen once. Material for sequencing was blood. Source of these receptors: a man younger than 30 with Graves' ophthalmopathy. Each CDR3 is given with its conserved first and last residue. A D gene is named only where the DNA matches it firmly.

CDR3,D,J,V
CASSPRPAAGGYNEQFF,TRBD2,TRBJ2-1,TRBV5-1
CASSLRRGPNQPQHF,NA,TRBJ1-5,TRBV12-3/TRBV12-4
CASSLPGNVGQYF,NA,TRBJ2-7,TRBV11-1
CASSLSASTGELFF,NA,TRBJ2-2,TRBV7-9
CASSPPGELFF,NA,TRBJ2-2,TRBV12-3/TRBV12-4
CSARDFGLTEAFF,NA,TRBJ1-1,TRBV20-1
CASSWTGLVYEQYF,TRBD1,TRBJ2-7,TRBV5-6
CASSKGPSTEAFF,NA,TRBJ1-1,TRBV5-1
CASSEPGQNYEQYF,NA,TRBJ2-7,TRBV6-1
CSASQGDTEAFF,NA,TRBJ1-1,TRBV20-1
CASSRLLGESLKTQYF,NA,TRBJ2-5,TRBV13
CASSDYYEQYF,NA,TRBJ2-7,TRBV2
CASNTGRDYSEQFF,NA,TRBJ2-1,TRBV11-2
CASSYNGAQPYGYTF,NA,TRBJ1-2,TRBV6-5
CATSPGQGAVNTEAFF,TRBD1,TRBJ1-1,TRBV24-1
CASSPPEYQETQYF,NA,TRBJ2-5,TRBV18
CASSQDTTGGYGYTF,NA,TRBJ1-2,TRBV4-1
CASSLGRGRTEAFF,NA,TRBJ1-1,TRBV12-3/TRBV12-4
CASSEPPKGQGNEQFF,TRBD1,TRBJ2-1,TRBV2
CASSQAERGGSRQFF,TRBD2,TRBJ2-1,TRBV3-1
CASSGAQDNEQFF,NA,TRBJ2-1,TRBV10-2
CASSYDSSYEQYF,NA,TRBJ2-7,TRBV6-5
CASSLDLSGLAGGYNEQFF,TRBD2,TRBJ2-1,TRBV5-1
CASSYLEGLTYEQYF,NA,TRBJ2-7,TRBV6-2/TRBV6-3
CASRLDSNTGELFF,NA,TRBJ2-2,TRBV11-3
CASSGTGVDGEKLFF,TRBD1,TRBJ1-4,TRBV5-5
CSWGQGTLEQYF,TRBD1,TRBJ2-7,TRBV29-1
CASSLFGLAGGADTQYF,TRBD2,TRBJ2-3,TRBV7-9